This TCR beta chain came from a study of OX40 agonist ivuxolimab in advanced cancers. Whole-study findings and limits: With doses of 0.1 to 3.0 mg/kg, CD4+ and CD8+ blood T cells had undergone clonal expansion by week 6. Partly responding patients at 0.1-3.0 mg/kg showed some of the smallest clonal expansion.

Germline V gives CDR1 SEHNR, CDR2 FQNEAQ (reference sequence). The V gene lost 3 bases and the J gene lost 6 bases, with 14 bases spanning the gap. The CDR3 has 15 residues. With respect to this clone: Its antigen is not identified.

Repertoires were generated with immunoSEQ multiplex PCR, while TCRdb's copy carries only in-frame clones and drops some. The table lists about 59,000 clones, 75% to 85% of them singletons, with 0.7% in the top ten. Sample: CD4+ or CD8+ T cells sorted from blood, taken in a trial of the OX40 agonist ivuxolimab. The source is an adult with an advanced solid tumor such as melanoma, head and neck, liver or kidney cancer. V gene TRBV7-9 combines with J gene TRBJ1-4; D may be TRBD1 (6 bases). The CDR3 loop is CASSFGGRVDEKLFF. The CDR3 nucleotides are TGTGCCAGCAGCTTCGGGGGGCGCGTGGATGAAAAACTGTTTTTT.